The source of this TCR beta chain is a study of control samples from healthy donors and cancer patients. Some clones are missing from TCRdb's copy, which holds only in-frame ones; the method was immunoSEQ multiplex PCR. The table includes 120,000 to 150,000 clones, around 90% detected once. CDR1 is MNHEY and CDR2 is SVGEGT in the germline V gene. CDR3 size: 14 residues. Germline trimming cut 3 bases from V and 8 bases from J; bases unmatched to any gene: 4. This clone has a handful of counts. The sequence came from a young man in good health. The chain uses TRBV6-2 or TRBV6-3 and TRBJ1-4, with 9 bases identical to TRBD1. The sequencing input was blood. As DNA, the CDR3 is TGTGCCAGCAGTTATGGGACAGGGATGGAAAAACTGTTTTTT. As protein: CASSYGTGMEKLFF.